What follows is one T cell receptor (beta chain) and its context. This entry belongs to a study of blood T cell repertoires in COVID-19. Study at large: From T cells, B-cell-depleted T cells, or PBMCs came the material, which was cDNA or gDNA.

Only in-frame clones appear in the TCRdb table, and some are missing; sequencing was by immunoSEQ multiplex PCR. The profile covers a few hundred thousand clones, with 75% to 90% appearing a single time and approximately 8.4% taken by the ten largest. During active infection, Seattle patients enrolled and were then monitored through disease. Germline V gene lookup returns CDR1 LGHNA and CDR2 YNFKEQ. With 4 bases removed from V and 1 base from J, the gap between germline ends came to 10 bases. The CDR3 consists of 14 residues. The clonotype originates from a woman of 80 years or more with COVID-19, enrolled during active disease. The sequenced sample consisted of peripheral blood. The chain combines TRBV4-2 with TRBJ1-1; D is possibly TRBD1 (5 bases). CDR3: CASSRKGKNTEAFF. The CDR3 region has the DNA TGTGCCAGCAGCCGCAAGGGGAAGAACACTGAAGCTTTCTTT.